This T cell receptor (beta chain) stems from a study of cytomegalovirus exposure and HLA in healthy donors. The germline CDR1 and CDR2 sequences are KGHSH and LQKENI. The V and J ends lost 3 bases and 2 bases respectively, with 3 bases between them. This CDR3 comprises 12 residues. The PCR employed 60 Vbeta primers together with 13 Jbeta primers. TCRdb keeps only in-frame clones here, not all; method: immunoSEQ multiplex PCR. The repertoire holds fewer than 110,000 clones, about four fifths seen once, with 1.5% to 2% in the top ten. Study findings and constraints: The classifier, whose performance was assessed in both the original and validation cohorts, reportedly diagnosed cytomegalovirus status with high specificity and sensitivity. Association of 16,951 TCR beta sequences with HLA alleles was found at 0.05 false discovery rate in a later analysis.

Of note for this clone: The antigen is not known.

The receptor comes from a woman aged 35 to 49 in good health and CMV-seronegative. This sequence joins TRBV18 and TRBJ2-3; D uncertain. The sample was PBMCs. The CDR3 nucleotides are TGTGCCAGCTCACCTAACACAGATACGCAGTATTTT. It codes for CASSPNTDTQYF.